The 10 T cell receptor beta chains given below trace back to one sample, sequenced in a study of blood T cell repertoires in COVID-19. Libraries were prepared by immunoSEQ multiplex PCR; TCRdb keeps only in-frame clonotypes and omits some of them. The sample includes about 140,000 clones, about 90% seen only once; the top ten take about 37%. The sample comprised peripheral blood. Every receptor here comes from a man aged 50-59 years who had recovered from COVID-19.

CDR3 sequence reads: CASSQENSLYNSPLHF. CDR3 DNA: TGCGCCAGCAGCCAAGAGAACAGTCTCTATAATTCACCCCTCCACTTT. V usage is TRBV4-3 and J usage is TRBJ1-6, with D unclear. The CDR3 covers 16 residues. V was trimmed by 0 bases and J by 3 bases, leaving 9 bases between them. Germline assignment: CDR1 LGHNA and CDR2 YSLEER.

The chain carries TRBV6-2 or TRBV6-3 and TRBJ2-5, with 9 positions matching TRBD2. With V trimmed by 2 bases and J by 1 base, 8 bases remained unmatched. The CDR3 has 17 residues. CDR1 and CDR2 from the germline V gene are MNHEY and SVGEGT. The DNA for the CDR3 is TGTGCCAGCAGTTACCCCGAGACTAGCGGTGGCCAAGAGACCCAGTACTTC. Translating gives CASSYPETSGGQETQYF.

The CDR3 sequence: CASSLFGSYGYTF. In nucleotides, the CDR3 is TGTGCCAGCAGCTTATTCGGGAGCTATGGCTACACCTTC. The rearrangement uses TRBV7-9 and TRBJ1-2; no firm D call. This CDR3 contains 13 residues. With 2 bases removed from V and 4 bases from J, the gap between germline ends came to 8 bases. CDR1 and CDR2 (germline): SEHNR, FQNEAQ (reference sequence).

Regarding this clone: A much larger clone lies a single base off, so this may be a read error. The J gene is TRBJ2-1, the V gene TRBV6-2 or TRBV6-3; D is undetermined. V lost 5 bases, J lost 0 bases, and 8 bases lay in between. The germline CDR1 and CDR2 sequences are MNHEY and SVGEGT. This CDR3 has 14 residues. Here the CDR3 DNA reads TGTGCCAGCAGTGACCGGAGCTCCTACAATGAGCAGTTCTTC. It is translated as CASSDRSSYNEQFF.

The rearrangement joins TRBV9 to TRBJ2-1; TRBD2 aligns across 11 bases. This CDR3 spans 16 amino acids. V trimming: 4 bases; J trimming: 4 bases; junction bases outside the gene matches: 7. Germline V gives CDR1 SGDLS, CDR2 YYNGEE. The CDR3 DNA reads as TGTGCCAGCAGCCCGACTAGCGGGGTCGTATACAATGAGCAGTTCTTC. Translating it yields CASSPTSGVVYNEQFF.

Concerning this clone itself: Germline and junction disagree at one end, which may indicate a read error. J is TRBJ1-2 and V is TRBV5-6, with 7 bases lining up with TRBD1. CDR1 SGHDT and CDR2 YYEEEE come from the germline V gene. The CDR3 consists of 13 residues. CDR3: CASSFFLRGDNFF. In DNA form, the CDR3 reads TGTGCCAGCAGCTTTTTCCTCAGGGGGGACAACTTCTTC.

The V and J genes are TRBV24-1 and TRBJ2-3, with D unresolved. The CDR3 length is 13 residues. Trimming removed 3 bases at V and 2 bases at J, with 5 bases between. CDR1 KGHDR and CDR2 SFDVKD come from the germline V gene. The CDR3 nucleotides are TGTGCCACCAGTGATGGCCCCACAGATACGCAGTATTTT. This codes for CATSDGPTDTQYF.

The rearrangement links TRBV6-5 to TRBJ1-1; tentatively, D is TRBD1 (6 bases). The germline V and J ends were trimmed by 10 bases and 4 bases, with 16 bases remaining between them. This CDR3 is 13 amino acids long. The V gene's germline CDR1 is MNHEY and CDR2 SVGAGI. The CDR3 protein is CATLRGAGTEAFF. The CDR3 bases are TGTGCCACCTTGCGGGGGGCGGGCACTGAAGCTTTCTTT.

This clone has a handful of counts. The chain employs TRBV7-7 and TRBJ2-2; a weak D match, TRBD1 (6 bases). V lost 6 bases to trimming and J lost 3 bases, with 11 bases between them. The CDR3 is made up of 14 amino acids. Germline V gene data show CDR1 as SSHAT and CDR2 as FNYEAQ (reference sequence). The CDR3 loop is CASRKNRDTGELFF. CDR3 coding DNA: TGTGCCAGCAGAAAGAACAGGGACACCGGGGAGCTGTTTTTT. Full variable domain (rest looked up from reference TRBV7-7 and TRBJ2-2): GAGVSQSPRYKVTKRGQDVTLRCDPISSHATLYWYQQALGQGPEFLTYFNYEAQPDKSGLPSDRFSAERPEGSISTLTIQRTEQRDSAMYRCASRKNRDTGELFFGEGSRLTVL.

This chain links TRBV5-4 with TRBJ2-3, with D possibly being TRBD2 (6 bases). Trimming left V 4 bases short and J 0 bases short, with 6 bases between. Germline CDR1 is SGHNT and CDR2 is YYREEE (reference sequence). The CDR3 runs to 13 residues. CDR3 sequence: CASSGTSTDTQYF. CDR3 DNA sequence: TGTGCCAGCAGCGGGACTAGCACAGATACGCAGTATTTT.